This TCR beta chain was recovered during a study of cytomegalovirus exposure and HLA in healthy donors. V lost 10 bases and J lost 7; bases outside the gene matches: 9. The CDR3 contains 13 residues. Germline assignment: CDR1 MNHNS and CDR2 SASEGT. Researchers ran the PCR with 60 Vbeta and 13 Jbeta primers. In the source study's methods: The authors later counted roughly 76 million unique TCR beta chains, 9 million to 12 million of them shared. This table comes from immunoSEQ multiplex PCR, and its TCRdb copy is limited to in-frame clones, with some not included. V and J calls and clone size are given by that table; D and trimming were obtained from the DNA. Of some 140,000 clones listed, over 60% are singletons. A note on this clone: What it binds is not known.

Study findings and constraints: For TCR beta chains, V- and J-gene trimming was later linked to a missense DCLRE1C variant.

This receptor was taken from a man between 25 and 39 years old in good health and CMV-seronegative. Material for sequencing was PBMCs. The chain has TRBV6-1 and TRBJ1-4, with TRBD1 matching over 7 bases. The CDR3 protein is CATFDRDIEKLFF. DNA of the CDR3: TGTGCCACCTTCGACAGGGACATTGAAAAACTGTTTTTT.